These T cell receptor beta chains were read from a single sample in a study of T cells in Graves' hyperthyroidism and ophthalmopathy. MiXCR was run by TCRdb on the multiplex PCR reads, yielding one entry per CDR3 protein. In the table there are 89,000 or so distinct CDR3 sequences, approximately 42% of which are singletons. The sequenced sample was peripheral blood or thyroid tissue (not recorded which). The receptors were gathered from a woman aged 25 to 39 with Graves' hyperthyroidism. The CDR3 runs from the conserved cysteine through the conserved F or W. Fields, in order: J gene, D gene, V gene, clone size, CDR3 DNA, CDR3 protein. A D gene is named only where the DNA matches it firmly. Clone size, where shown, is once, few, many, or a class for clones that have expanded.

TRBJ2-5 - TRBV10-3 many TGTGCCATCAGGACCCGGGACCAAGAGACCCAGTACTTC CAIRTRDQETQYF
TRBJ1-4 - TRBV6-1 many TGTGCCAGCTCGGAATCAGGGGCGGATGAAAAACTGTTTTTT CASSESGADEKLFF
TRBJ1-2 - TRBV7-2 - TGTGCCAGCAGCACTCAGGACACCCTCTATGGCTACACCTTC CASSTQDTLYGYTF
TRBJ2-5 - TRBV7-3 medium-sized TGTGCCAGCAGCTCGGACGGGGACCGTAAGACCCAGTACTTC CASSSDGDRKTQYF
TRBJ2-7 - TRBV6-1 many TGTGCCAGCAGCGGTGGGAGCGAGCAGTACTTC CASSGGSEQYF
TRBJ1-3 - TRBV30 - TGTGCCTGGGTCCGTGAGGGAAACACCATATATTTT CAWVREGNTIYF
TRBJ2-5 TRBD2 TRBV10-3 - TGTGCCATCAGCCAGACTAGCGGGATAGAAGAGACCCAGTACTTC CAISQTSGIEETQYF
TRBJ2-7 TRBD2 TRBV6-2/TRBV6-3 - TGTGCCAGCAGTGAGACTAGCGGGATATACGAGCATTACTTC CASSETSGIYEHYF
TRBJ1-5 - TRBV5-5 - TGTGCCAGCAGCTTCGGCAACTACGAGCAGCCCCAGCATTTT CASSFGNYEQPQHF
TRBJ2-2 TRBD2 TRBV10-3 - TGTGCCATCAGTGAGTCGATGGCTAGCGGGAGGGCCTCCGGGGAGCTGTTTTTT CAISESMASGRASGELFF
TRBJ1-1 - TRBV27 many TGTGCCAGCAGTTTATCAGGGGACACTGAAGCTTTCTTT CASSLSGDTEAFF
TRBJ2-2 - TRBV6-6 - TGTGCCAGTATCGGCGGCGGGTTGACCGGGGAGCTGTTTTTT CASIGGGLTGELFF
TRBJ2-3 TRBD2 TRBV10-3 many TGTGCCATCTCCTCTAGCGGGAGGGCTAGTCCCTCAGATACGCAGTATTTT CAISSSGRASPSDTQYF
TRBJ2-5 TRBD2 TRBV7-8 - TGTGCCAGCAGCTCCGAACAGACTAGCGGGACCCAAGAGACCCAGTACTTC CASSSEQTSGTQETQYF
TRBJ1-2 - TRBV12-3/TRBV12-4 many TGTGCCAGCAGTTCCTGGACAGACCTATCGGACTATGGCTACACCTTC CASSSWTDLSDYGYTF
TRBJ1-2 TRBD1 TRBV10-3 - TGTGCCATCAGCCGAGACAGGGGTGGTATGGGCTACACCTTC CAISRDRGGMGYTF
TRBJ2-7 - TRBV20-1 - TGCAGTGCTAGCGGGGTCTACGAGCAGTACTTC CSASGVYEQYF
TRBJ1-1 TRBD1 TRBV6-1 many TGTGCCAGCAGTGAACAGGACAGGGACAACACTGAAGCTTTCTTT CASSEQDRDNTEAFF
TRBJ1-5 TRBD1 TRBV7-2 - TGTGCCAGCAGCGCCGGACAGGGAGGTCAGCCCCAGCATTTT CASSAGQGGQPQHF
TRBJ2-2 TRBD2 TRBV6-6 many TGTGCCAGCAAAAGGCGGGAGGAGAACACCGGGGAGCTGTTTTTT CASKRREENTGELFF
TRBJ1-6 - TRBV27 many TGTGCCAGCAGCGACAGGACGAGCTCCTATAATTCACCCCTCCACTTT CASSDRTSSYNSPLHF
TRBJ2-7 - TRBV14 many TGTGCCAGCAGGGGGGACACCTCCTACGAGCAGTACTTC CASRGDTSYEQYF
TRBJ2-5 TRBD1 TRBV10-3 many TGTGCCATCAGTGGGAGGTTCCGGGACAGAGAGACCCAGTACTTC CAISGRFRDRETQYF
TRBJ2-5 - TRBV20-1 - TGCAGTGCTAGAGATGACAGGTTCATCGAGACCCAGTACTTC CSARDDRFIETQYF
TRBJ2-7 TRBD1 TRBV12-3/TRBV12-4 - TGTGCCAGCAGACGACCGGGACAGGGGATCGGGCACGAGCAGTACTTC CASRRPGQGIGHEQYF
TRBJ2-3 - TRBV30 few TGTGCCTGGGGACAGAGCACAGATACGCAGTATTTT CAWGQSTDTQYF
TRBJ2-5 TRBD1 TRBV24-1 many TGTGCCACAGGACAGGGATGGCAAGAGACCCAGTACTTC CATGQGWQETQYF
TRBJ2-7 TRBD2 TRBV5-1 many TGCGCCAGCAGCCTACAGGGACTAGTTAGCGAGCAGTACTTC CASSLQGLVSEQYF
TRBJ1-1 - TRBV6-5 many TGTGCCAGCAGTCCCCTAATGAACACTGAAGCTTTCTTT CASSPLMNTEAFF
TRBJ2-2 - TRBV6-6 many TGTGCCAGCAGTTACGTGCAAGACACCGGGGAGCTGTTTTTT CASSYVQDTGELFF
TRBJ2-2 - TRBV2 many TGTGCCAGCAGAAACTTAGCGGCCCTCTTCGGGGAGCTGTTTTTT CASRNLAALFGELFF
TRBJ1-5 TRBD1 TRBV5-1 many TGCGCCAGCAGCTACTCAGGGGGCGGAGGTCAGCCCCAGCATTTT CASSYSGGGGQPQHF
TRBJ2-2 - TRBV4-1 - TGTACCAGCAGCCAAGAAAGATACACCGGGGAGCTGTCTTTC CTSSQERYTGELSF
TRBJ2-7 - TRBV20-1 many TGCAGTGCTAGTAGGAACTTCGAGCTGGACTACGAGCAGTACTTC CSASRNFELDYEQYF
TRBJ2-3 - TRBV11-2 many TGTGCCAGCAGCTTAGCGGCGCGGATGGGCACAGATACGCAGTATTTT CASSLAARMGTDTQYF
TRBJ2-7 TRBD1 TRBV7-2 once TGTGCCAGCAGGACAGGGTTCGGCGAGCAGTACTTC CASRTGFGEQYF
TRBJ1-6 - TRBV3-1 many TGTGCCAGCAGCCAAGATAGCGGGAGTGTCCACTTT CASSQDSGSVHF
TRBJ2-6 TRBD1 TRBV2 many TGTGCCAGCACTAGGACAGGGTCTGGGGCCAACGTCCTGACTTTC CASTRTGSGANVLTF
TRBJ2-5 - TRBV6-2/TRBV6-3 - TGTGCCAGCAGTTACGGAGGGCTTATCAACACCGGGGAGCTGTACTTC CASSYGGLINTGELYF
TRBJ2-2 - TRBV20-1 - TGCAGTGCCCGGTGGGGGCGCGCGTACACCGGGGAGCTGTTTTTT CSARWGRAYTGELFF
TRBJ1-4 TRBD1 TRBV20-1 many TGCAGTGCTAGTCCTGGGGACAGAGAAAAACTGTTTTTT CSASPGDREKLFF
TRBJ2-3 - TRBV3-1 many TGTGCCAGCAGCTCGCAGGATACGCAGTATTTT CASSSQDTQYF
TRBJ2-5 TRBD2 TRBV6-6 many TGTGCCAGCAGTTACGGGACTAGCTCAGGGTCCCAGTACTTC CASSYGTSSGSQYF
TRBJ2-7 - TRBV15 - TGTGCCACCAGCAGCCGGGGCCGCGGGACCTACGAGCAGTACTTC CATSSRGRGTYEQYF
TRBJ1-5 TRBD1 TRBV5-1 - TGCGCCAGCAGCGTGGGGACAGGGAGCAATCAGCCCCAGCATTTT CASSVGTGSNQPQHF
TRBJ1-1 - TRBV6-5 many TGTGCCAGCAGCGAACTAGGGGACACTGAAGCTTTCTTT CASSELGDTEAFF
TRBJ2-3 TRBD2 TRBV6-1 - TGTGCCAGCAGGGAAGCGGGGGGCACAGATACGCAGTATTTT CASREAGGTDTQYF
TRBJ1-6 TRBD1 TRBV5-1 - TGCGCCAGCAGCTTGACGGGACAGGGCAATTCACCCCTCCACTTT CASSLTGQGNSPLHF
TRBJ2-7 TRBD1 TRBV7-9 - TGTGCCAGCAGCCACGGACAGGGGGCGGGAGAATTAGACGAGCAGTACTTC CASSHGQGAGELDEQYF
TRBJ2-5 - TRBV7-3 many TGTGCCAGCAGCTTAAGGTTCGGCGAGACCCAGTACTTC CASSLRFGETQYF
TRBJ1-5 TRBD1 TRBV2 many TGTGCCAGCAGTGGGGACAGGGTCCGTCCCCAGCATTTT CASSGDRVRPQHF